These 20 T cell receptor beta chains originate from one sample sequenced in a study of shared clonotypes between healthy human individuals. Data came from immunoSEQ multiplex PCR; TCRdb stores just in-frame clones and leaves some out. Seen here are about 2.3 million clones, 92% observed once, and the top ten hold approximately 0.41%. The sequenced sample was naive CD4+ T cells from PBMCs. As to subset: CD45RA+ positively selected. The receptors here all came from a young man in good health. Some clones in this sample may be carry-over from other donors' samples.

This clone appeared a few times. The chain carries TRBV28 and TRBJ1-4, with D tentatively TRBD1 (5 bases). V lost 8 bases, J lost 5 bases, and 15 bases lay in between. Per the germline V gene, CDR1 is MDHEN and CDR2 is SYDVKM. The CDR3 contains 14 residues. The CDR3 DNA follows: TGTGCCAGCTTATCAACAGGCCAAAATGAAAAACTGTTTTTT. It translates to CASLSTGQNEKLFF.

The gene calls are TRBV7-9 and TRBJ2-7; D is unclear. CDR3 length: 13 amino acids. The germline V and J ends were trimmed by 2 bases and 3 bases, with 8 bases remaining between them. Per germline, CDR1 SEHNR and CDR2 FQNEAQ (reference sequence). CDR3 coding DNA: TGTGCCAGCAGCTTAAGGCAGGACTACGAGCAGTACTTC. Its translation is CASSLRQDYEQYF.

The chain is built from TRBV6-6 and TRBJ2-5, with a tentative D call TRBD1 (6 bases). The V gene's germline CDR1 is MNHNY and CDR2 SVGAGI (reference sequence). The V end was cut by 3 bases, the J end by 1 base, with 9 bases between. This CDR3 region has 14 residues. The CDR3 protein is CASSYRTVQETQYF. CDR3 nucleotides: TGTGCCAGCAGTTATAGGACAGTCCAAGAGACCCAGTACTTC.

A single count supports this clone. The rearrangement uses TRBV29-1 and TRBJ1-5; D is unresolved. V dropped 8 bases and J dropped 6 bases, with 17 bases sitting between them. CDR3 length: 13 residues. Germline-derived CDR1 and CDR2 are SQVTM and ANQGSEA. For the CDR3, the DNA is TGCAGCTACGCCGCGGACCGTGGTCAGCCCCAGCATTTT. It is translated as CSYAADRGQPQHF.

With regard to this clone: The sample contains more than one DNA sequence encoding this CDR3. The CDR3 spells CASSIDLGARQPQHF. CDR3 in DNA: TGTGCCAGTAGTATAGATCTAGGGGCCCGTCAGCCCCAGCATTTT. This rearrangement joins TRBV19 to TRBJ1-5, with a possible D match to TRBD1 (5 bases). The CDR3 is 15 amino acids. Germline V gives CDR1 LNHDA, CDR2 SQIVND (reference sequence). Trimming removed 0 bases from V and 6 bases from J, with 12 bases in between.

This chain links TRBV30 with TRBJ2-3, with 8 bases identical to TRBD2. The germline CDR1 and CDR2 sequences are GTSNPN and SVGIG (reference sequence). The CDR3 is 18 residues long. After removal of 5 bases from V and 5 bases from J, the junction contained 21 bases not matched to a gene. This chain's CDR3 is CAWGKDDWSLTSGDTQYF. As DNA, the CDR3 is TGTGCCTGGGGTAAGGATGATTGGAGCCTTACTAGCGGAGATACGCAGTATTTT. Combining the CDR3 with reference TRBV30 and TRBJ2-3 gives the whole variable domain SQTIHQWPATLVQPVGSPLSLECTVEGTSNPNLYWYRQAAGRGLQLLFYSVGIGQISSEVPQNLSASRPQDRQFILSSKKLLLSDSGFYLCAWGKDDWSLTSGDTQYFGPGTRLTVL.

This sequence joins TRBV18 and TRBJ2-7; tentative D call: TRBD1 (6 bases). CDR1 and CDR2 from the germline V gene are KGHSH and LQKENI. V lost 2 bases and J lost 1, with 12 bases in between. The CDR3 covers 15 residues. CDR3 nucleotides: TGTGCCAGCTCACCATTGCAGGGGATTTCCTACGAGCAGTACTTC. This translates into CASSPLQGISYEQYF.

The sample holds a few counts of this clone. The chain has TRBV18 and TRBJ1-5; 9 bases line up with TRBD1. In germline, CDR1 is KGHSH, CDR2 LQKENI. This CDR3 region has 13 residues. V dropped 6 bases and J dropped 7; count of bases not matched to a gene: 4. The DNA for the CDR3 is TGTGCCAGCTCCGTAACAGGGGGCCAGCCCCAGCATTTT. It codes for CASSVTGGQPQHF.

This sequence joins TRBV10-3 and TRBJ2-5; 11 bases align to TRBD2. CDR3 length equals 15 residues. The ends lost 5 bases at V and 5 bases at J; junction bases unmatched: 7. Germline CDR1 reads ENHRY; CDR2 reads SYGVKD. CDR3 nucleotides: TGTGCCATCAGTTATACTAGCGGGAGTGCCGAGACCCAGTACTTC. Its protein is CAISYTSGSAETQYF.

This sequence joins TRBV10-3 and TRBJ2-1; the D call may be TRBD1 or TRBD2 (5 bases each). V lost 5 bases and J 8 bases, leaving 16 bases between the germline ends. CDR3 length equals 14 residues. Germline V gene data show CDR1 as ENHRY and CDR2 as SYGVKD. The CDR3 DNA is TGTGCCATCAGTTTTGGGACCACCATAGATGAGCAGTTCTTC. Amino acid sequence: CAISFGTTIDEQFF.

The V and J genes are TRBV7-3 and TRBJ1-5; D unresolved. Trimming cost V 2 bases and J 6 bases, with 8 bases left between them. CDR1 SGHTA and CDR2 FQGTGA come from the germline V gene. This CDR3 is 13 amino acids long. CDR3 region: CASSLYEAQPQHF. Here the CDR3 DNA reads TGTGCCAGCAGCTTATATGAGGCTCAGCCCCAGCATTTT.

V usage is TRBV29-1 and J usage is TRBJ2-1; no firm D call. From germline, CDR1 is SQVTM and CDR2 ANQGSEA. The length of the CDR3 is 13 residues. This CDR3 reads CSYDTGSYNEQFF. For the CDR3, the DNA is TGCAGTTACGACACCGGCTCCTACAATGAGCAGTTCTTC.

The rearrangement links TRBV7-2 to TRBJ2-3; 9 bases fit TRBD1. Per the germline V gene, CDR1 is SGHTA and CDR2 is FQGNSA. This CDR3 has 16 amino acids. V trimming: 3 bases; J trimming: 3 bases; junction bases outside the gene matches: 7. In DNA form, the CDR3 reads TGTGCCAGCAGCTTCACAGGGGGCAGTTGGACAGATACGCAGTATTTT. As protein: CASSFTGGSWTDTQYF.

For the CDR3, the DNA is TGCGCCAGCACAGGGACCCAAGAGACCCAGTACTTC. Its protein product is CASTGTQETQYF. The rearrangement links TRBV5-1 to TRBJ2-5; D assignment may be TRBD1 or TRBD2 (5 bases each). V dropped 6 bases and J dropped 1 base, with 7 bases sitting between them. There are 12 residues in the CDR3. Germline V lookup: CDR1 SGHRS, CDR2 YFSETQ.

This chain links TRBV5-1 with TRBJ2-3; D call uncertain. The V gene's germline CDR1 is SGHRS and CDR2 YFSETQ. This CDR3 has 15 amino acids. V dropped 3 bases and J dropped 0 bases, with 11 bases sitting between them. CDR3 region: CASSSSKTSTDTQYF. In DNA form, the CDR3 reads TGCGCCAGCAGCTCATCCAAAACTAGCACAGATACGCAGTATTTT.

The chain couples TRBV25-1 to TRBJ2-7, with D possibly being TRBD2 (6 bases). The CDR3 runs 13 residues. Trimming took 4 bases from V and 4 from J, leaving 11 bases between them. The germline CDR1 and CDR2 sequences are MGHDK and SYGVNS. The CDR3 region has the DNA TGTGCCAGCAGTGGGGACTCAAAGTACGAGCAGTACTTC. Translated: CASSGDSKYEQYF.

The chain uses TRBV5-1 and TRBJ1-1; the D is unclear. V gave up 1 base and J gave up 4 bases, with 8 bases separating them. The CDR3 runs to 13 residues. CDR1 SGHRS and CDR2 YFSETQ come from the germline V gene. CDR3 sequence (DNA): TGCGCCAGCAGCTTGACACCGACCACTGAAGCTTTCTTT. Residues: CASSLTPTTEAFF.

The chain couples TRBV28 to TRBJ2-7; TRBD2 is a possible D gene (6 bases). The ends were cut back, 7 bases at V and 2 bases at J, with 15 bases in the middle. The CDR3 is made up of 14 amino acids. CDR1 and CDR2 from the germline V gene are MDHEN and SYDVKM. CDR3 sequence (DNA): TGTGCCAGCACCGCTTGGGGGGAAGCCTACGAGCAGTACTTC. It specifies CASTAWGEAYEQYF.

Concerning this clone itself: This CDR3 is also generated by other DNA sequences in the sample. This rearrangement joins TRBV7-3 to TRBJ1-1; D possibly corresponds to TRBD1 (5 bases). This CDR3 has 13 residues. The germline V gene encodes CDR1 SGHTA and CDR2 FQGTGA. V was shortened by 2 bases and J by 1 base, with 5 bases between the two germline ends. The CDR3 loop reads CASSLGQNTEAFF. The DNA of the CDR3 is TGTGCCAGCAGCTTAGGACAGAACACTGAAGCTTTCTTT.

This clone came up once. This chain connects TRBV27 to TRBJ1-5; D gene uncertain. V was clipped by 4 bases and J by 4 bases, with 14 bases between them. Germline lookup yields CDR1 MNHEY and CDR2 SMNVEV (reference sequence). There are 15 residues in the CDR3. Here the CDR3 reads CASSSGYTTNQPQHF. The DNA for the CDR3 is TGTGCCAGCAGTTCCGGGTATACCACGAATCAGCCCCAGCATTTT.